The sequence of this TCR beta chain was determined in a study of patients and donors after allogeneic stem cell transplantation. This clonotype was counted a few times. Germline values: CDR1 SGHNT, CDR2 YYREEE (reference sequence). The CDR3 is 13 residues long. The V end was cut by 0 bases, the J end by 6 bases, with 7 bases between. Each CDR3 protein gets one entry after TCRdb re-called the RT-PCR reads with MiXCR. The sample includes roughly 26,000 distinct CDR3 sequences, more than 8% of them seen just once. The chain combines TRBV5-4 with TRBJ2-1; weak D call: TRBD1 (5 bases). The sequencing input was blood, either unsorted or a sorted T cell fraction (not recorded which). The receptor was isolated from a human donor who was either an allogeneic HSCT recipient or a stem cell or donor lymphocyte infusion donor (not recorded which). It is not recorded whose cells these are; they may come from a transplant donor. CDR3 coding DNA: TGTGCCAGCAGCTTGGAGGGGCCCAATGAGCAGTTCTTC. Protein product: CASSLEGPNEQFF. The full variable domain, rest sourced from reference TRBV5-4 and TRBJ2-1, is ETGVTQSPTHLIKTRGQQVTLRCSSQSGHNTVSWYQQALGQGPQFIFQYYREEENGRGNFPPRFSGLQFPNYSSELNVNALELDDSALYLCASSLEGPNEQFFGPGTRLTVL.